Below, 27 T cell receptor beta chains from the same sample are listed, as sequenced in a study of lymphopenia after photon versus proton radiotherapy. Here immunoSEQ multiplex PCR was the method, and the copy in TCRdb shows in-frame clones only, minus some. Of some 29,000 clones listed, roughly four fifths were seen once; the top ten hold approximately 29%. Sequences were derived from peripheral blood, sampled from a patient treated with photon-based radiotherapy. Every receptor here comes from a man over 45 with gastric cancer.

The V call is TRBV5-1, the J call TRBJ2-5; D assignment may be TRBD1 or TRBD2 (5 bases each). Trimming removed 2 bases at V and 1 base at J, with 12 bases between. The CDR3 is 15 residues long. Germline assignment: CDR1 SGHRS and CDR2 YFSETQ. The CDR3: CASSFPGASQETQYF. The CDR3 DNA follows: TGCGCCAGCAGCTTCCCCGGGGCTAGCCAAGAGACCCAGTACTTC.

The gene calls are TRBV5-8 and TRBJ2-2; unclear D gene. Germline V gene data show CDR1 as SGHTS and CDR2 as YDEGEE. The CDR3 covers 14 residues. Deletions cut 2 bases from V and 4 bases from J, with 9 bases between. The CDR3: CASSFLLTTGELFF. Here the CDR3 DNA reads TGTGCCAGCAGCTTCCTCCTTACCACCGGGGAGCTGTTTTTT.

This clone was recorded only once. The genes are TRBV2 and TRBJ1-5; no clear D gene. V gave up 7 bases and J gave up 0 bases, with 7 bases separating them. The CDR3 contains 13 residues. CDR1 SNHLY and CDR2 FYNNEI come from the germline V gene. In DNA, the CDR3 is TGTGCCAGCATGGAGAATAGCAATCAGCCCCAGCATTTT. Translating it yields CASMENSNQPQHF.

The J gene is TRBJ2-2, the V gene TRBV14; D unresolved. Trimming removed 4 bases at V and 3 bases at J, with 6 bases between. Germline CDR1 is SGHDN and CDR2 is FVKESK. CDR3 length: 13 amino acids. CDR3 protein: CASSPRYTGELFF. The CDR3 coding sequence is TGTGCCAGCAGCCCGCGGTACACCGGGGAGCTGTTTTTT.

V usage is TRBV11-2 and J usage is TRBJ1-2; 7 bases align to TRBD1. The CDR3 covers 15 residues. The germline gives CDR1 SGHAT, CDR2 FQNNGV. V lost 5 bases and J lost 0; bases outside the gene matches: 6. CDR3 DNA sequence: TGTGCCAGCAGCCAACGGACAGGAGCTAACTATGGCTACACCTTC. This sequence encodes CASSQRTGANYGYTF.

This chain joins TRBV29-1 and TRBJ2-3; 8 bases line up with TRBD2. The V gene end was trimmed by 4 bases and the J gene end by 5 bases; junction bases not matched to a gene: 5. This CDR3 contains 13 residues. CDR1 and CDR2 (germline): SQVTM, ANQGSEA. This CDR3 reads CSVARGGIDTQYF. CDR3 bases: TGCAGCGTTGCACGGGGGGGCATAGATACGCAGTATTTT.

V and J are TRBV11-3 and TRBJ2-1, with 7 bases lining up with TRBD1. With 4 bases clipped from V and 5 bases from J, the junction kept 8 bases outside the gene matches. Germline values: CDR1 SGHNT, CDR2 YENEEA. The CDR3 extends over 15 amino acids. The CDR3 spells CASSSTGQPNNEQFF. DNA for the CDR3: TGTGCCAGCAGCTCGACGGGACAGCCTAACAATGAGCAGTTCTTC.

The rearrangement uses TRBV19 and TRBJ2-2; D is uncertain. Trimming removed 5 bases from V and 4 bases from J, with 11 bases in between. CDR1 and CDR2 from the germline V gene are LNHDA and SQIVND (reference sequence). The CDR3 length is 14 residues. The CDR3 loop reads CASSLTQVTGELFF. CDR3 coding DNA: TGTGCCAGTAGTCTCACCCAAGTCACCGGGGAGCTGTTTTTT.

This chain links TRBV7-8 with TRBJ1-3; D is unresolved. The ends were cut back, 1 base at V and 0 bases at J, with 13 bases in the middle. The CDR3 covers 17 residues. Germline CDR1 is SGHVS and CDR2 is FQNEAQ. CDR3 region: CASSLVPLTASGNTIYF. Here the CDR3 DNA reads TGTGCCAGCAGCTTAGTGCCACTAACAGCCTCTGGAAACACCATATATTTT.

The J gene is TRBJ2-3, the V gene TRBV11-2; D possibly uses TRBD1 or TRBD2 (6 bases each). The CDR3 loop spans 17 amino acids. Trimming removed 5 bases at V and 1 base at J, with 19 bases between. Germline-derived CDR1 and CDR2 are SGHAT and FQNNGV. DNA of the CDR3: TGTGCCAGCAGCCCTGGAGGGGGGACTCCTCGCACAGATACGCAGTATTTT. It encodes CASSPGGGTPRTDTQYF.

This clone occurred many times. The CDR3 DNA reads as TGTGCCAGCAGCATCGACAGGGGTGATCAGCCCCAGCATTTT. Translated: CASSIDRGDQPQHF. The chain employs TRBV4-2 and TRBJ1-5, with 8 bases that match TRBD1. The CDR3 is 14 residues long. V dropped 5 bases and J dropped 5; count of bases not matched to a gene: 5. Germline V lookup: CDR1 LGHNA, CDR2 YNFKEQ.

V is TRBV18 and J is TRBJ2-1; 8 positions match TRBD1. J was trimmed by 4 bases and V by 6 bases; bases with no gene match: 8. Germline V gene sequence: CDR1 KGHSH, CDR2 LQKENI. The CDR3 loop spans 15 amino acids. CDR3 loop: CASSGRTGMYNEQFF. CDR3 nucleotide sequence: TGTGCCAGCTCGGGGCGGACAGGGATGTACAATGAGCAGTTCTTC. The complete variable domain, with remaining parts taken from reference TRBV18 and TRBJ2-1, reads NAGVMQNPRHLVRRRGQEARLRCSPMKGHSHVYWYRQLPEEGLKFMVYLQKENIIDESGMPKERFSAEFPKEGPSILRIQQVVRGDSAAYFCASSGRTGMYNEQFFGPGTRLTVL.

This clone was found a few times. The V and J genes are TRBV6-6 and TRBJ1-2; the D gene is possibly TRBD1 (6 bases). Germline values: CDR1 MNHNY, CDR2 SVGAGI (reference sequence). The CDR3 sequence is 13 residues long. V was trimmed by 6 bases and J by 0 bases, leaving 8 bases between them. The DNA of the CDR3 is TGTGCCAGCAGACAGGGAACTAACTATGGCTACACCTTC. Protein product: CASRQGTNYGYTF.

V gene TRBV6-5 combines with J gene TRBJ2-5; the D is unclear. V lost 7 bases and J lost 4, with 16 bases in between. This CDR3 is 14 amino acids long. Germline V gene lookup returns CDR1 MNHEY and CDR2 SVGAGI. The CDR3 DNA sequence: TGTGCCAGCATAAACAACCCCGAGAGAGAGACCCAGTACTTC. Amino acids: CASINNPERETQYF.

The chain couples TRBV1 to TRBJ2-4; the DNA was not compared with TRBD1, the D call given in the table. TRBV1 is a known pseudogene. CDR3 size: 20 residues. The DNA for the CDR3 is TGCACCAGCAGCCCCGATACCGGGACCCTGGGGGCCCTAGCCAAAAACATTCAGTACTTC. This sequence encodes CTSSPDTGTLGALAKNIQYF.

V and J are TRBV30 and TRBJ1-6; 9 bases agree with TRBD1. The CDR3 has 15 residues. Trimming at V came to 5 bases and at J to 6 bases, leaving 8 bases not matched to a gene. Germline CDR1 and CDR2: GTSNPN and SVGIG (reference sequence). This CDR3 reads CAWPLPGQGNSPLHF. The CDR3 DNA reads as TGTGCCTGGCCCCTACCGGGACAGGGTAATTCACCCCTCCACTTT.

This sequence joins TRBV12-5 and TRBJ1-2, with D possibly TRBD1 on 5 matching bases. CDR1 is LGHNT, CDR2 FRNRAP, per germline. Trimming removed 5 bases at V and 0 bases at J, with 16 bases between. The CDR3 contains 16 residues. The CDR3 nucleotides are TGTGCTAGTGGTCAGGAGGGGATTCGAGCTAACTATGGCTACACCTTC. Its translation is CASGQEGIRANYGYTF. Filled out from reference TRBV12-5 and TRBJ1-2, the complete variable domain reads DARVTQTPRHKVTEMGQEVTMRCQPILGHNTVFWYRQTMMQGLELLAYFRNRAPLDDSGMPKDRFSAEMPDATLATLKIQPSEPRDSAVYFCASGQEGIRANYGYTFGSGTRLTVV.

J is TRBJ1-1 and V is TRBV2; 9 bases align to TRBD1. V lost 4 bases to trimming and J lost 0 bases; unmatched junction nucleotides: 6. The CDR3 has 16 residues. Germline values: CDR1 SNHLY, CDR2 FYNNEI. The CDR3 coding sequence is TGTGCCAGCAGTGGGGACAGGGCTCGGATGAACACTGAAGCTTTCTTT. It specifies CASSGDRARMNTEAFF.

The rearrangement links TRBV6-5 to TRBJ2-1; possible D gene TRBD1, 6 bases. CDR1 and CDR2 from the germline V gene are MNHEY and SVGAGI. This CDR3 spans 16 amino acids. The V gene lost 0 bases and the J gene lost 4 bases, with 13 bases spanning the gap. The DNA for the CDR3 is TGTGCCAGCAGTTACTCGATGACAGGATCATACAATGAGCAGTTCTTC. Its protein product is CASSYSMTGSYNEQFF.

The V and J genes are TRBV7-9 and TRBJ1-4, with D perhaps matching TRBD1 (5 bases). V lost 2 bases and J lost 5, with 15 bases in between. Germline values: CDR1 SEHNR, CDR2 FQNEAQ (reference sequence). The CDR3 covers 16 residues. The CDR3 region is CASSLNGGVRNEKLFF. In nucleotides, the CDR3 is TGTGCCAGCAGCTTAAATGGAGGGGTGCGGAATGAAAAACTGTTTTTT.

The chain is built from TRBV6-1 and TRBJ2-7, with D perhaps matching TRBD1 (6 bases). This CDR3 region has 14 residues. In germline, CDR1 is MNHNS, CDR2 SASEGT. V lost 4 bases and J lost 3, with 13 bases in between. Here the CDR3 DNA reads TGTGCCAGCAGTGGAGATTTGACAGGCTACGAGCAGTACTTC. Its protein product is CASSGDLTGYEQYF.

This clone occurred many times. The chain has TRBV21-1 and TRBJ1-5; whether TRBD1, the table's D call, matches the DNA was not checked. TRBV21-1 is a pseudogene locus. This CDR3 has 14 amino acids. This CDR3 reads CASSITAKNQPQHF. The CDR3 nucleotides are TGTGCCAGCAGCATCACAGCTAAGAATCAGCCCCAGCATTTT.

The chain is built from TRBV10-3 and TRBJ1-1, with TRBD1 matching 7 bases. Germline V gene lookup returns CDR1 ENHRY and CDR2 SYGVKD. With V trimmed by 2 bases and J by 2 bases, 2 bases remained unmatched. This CDR3 comprises 14 residues. CDR3 residues: CAISETGVNTEAFF. The CDR3 nucleotides are TGTGCCATCAGTGAGACAGGGGTAAACACTGAAGCTTTCTTT.

The rearrangement joins TRBV5-5 to TRBJ2-3; D not certain. With 1 base removed from V and 1 base from J, the gap between germline ends came to 10 bases. Germline CDR1 SGHKS, CDR2 YYEKEE (reference sequence). CDR3 length equals 15 residues. CDR3 sequence: CASSLFSVRTDTQYF. The CDR3 region has the DNA TGTGCCAGCAGCTTGTTCTCAGTCCGCACAGATACGCAGTATTTT.

The chain employs TRBV12-5 and TRBJ1-4; TRBD1 matches at 7 bases. Germline-derived CDR1 and CDR2 are LGHNT and FRNRAP. The length of the CDR3 is 16 residues. The V and J ends lost 0 bases and 5 bases, in that order; junction bases with no gene match: 6. The CDR3 DNA sequence: TGTGCTAGTGGTTTGGTACTAGGGGGCAAGAATGAAAAACTGTTTTTT. Protein: CASGLVLGGKNEKLFF.

This chain joins TRBV2 and TRBJ2-3; 8 bases are shared with TRBD2. J was trimmed by 4 bases and V by 5 bases; bases with no gene match: 5. The germline V gene has CDR1 SNHLY and CDR2 FYNNEI. The CDR3 loop spans 14 amino acids. CDR3 sequence: CASSRGGVPDTQYF. Here the CDR3 DNA reads TGTGCCAGCAGTCGGGGGGGAGTCCCAGATACGCAGTATTTT.

This clone has only one observation. This sequence joins TRBV14 and TRBJ2-3; D remains unclear. With 0 bases removed from V and 6 bases from J, the gap between germline ends came to 13 bases. There are 15 residues in the CDR3. Germline V lookup: CDR1 SGHDN, CDR2 FVKESK. The CDR3 reads CASSQEIVRADTQYF. The CDR3 DNA is TGTGCCAGCAGCCAAGAGATCGTTAGGGCGGATACGCAGTATTTT.